This section outlines one TCR beta chain sequence together with its context. Its antigen remains unknown. Through a sample-barcoded 5' primer and a J-beta primer mix, a second PCR was run for roughly 6 to 12 cycles. A template-switch adaptor with 12 random nucleotides tagged each cDNA molecule. TCRdb ran MiXCR on the 5' RACE reads and lists one entry per CDR3 protein. This sample has 1.5 million to 2 million distinct CDR3 sequences, with approximately 30% found just once. CDR1 and CDR2 from the germline V gene are MNHEY and SMNVEV (reference sequence). The CDR3 covers 13 residues. V was cut by 6 bases and J by 4 bases, with 12 bases left in between. This sample was taken from a study of blood T cells in healthy people across ages. Study findings and constraints: Strong correlation existed between TCR beta diversity and naive T cell percentage.

What was sequenced was blood. This TCR came from a woman aged 25-40 years in good health. The chain recombines TRBV27 with TRBJ1-2, with D perhaps TRBD1 (5 bases). In nucleotides, the CDR3 is TGTGCCAGCAGACCGGGACGGTTCTATGGCTACACCTTC. Translated: CASRPGRFYGYTF.